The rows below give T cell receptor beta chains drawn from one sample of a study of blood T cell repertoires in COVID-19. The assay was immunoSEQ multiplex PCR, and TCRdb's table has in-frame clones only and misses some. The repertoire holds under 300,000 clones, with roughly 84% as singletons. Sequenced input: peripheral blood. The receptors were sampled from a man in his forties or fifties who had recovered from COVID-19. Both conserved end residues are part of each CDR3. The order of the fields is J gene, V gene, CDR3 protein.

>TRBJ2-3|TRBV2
CASSEASLRGPQYF
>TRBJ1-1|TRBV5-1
CASTWTGASEAFF
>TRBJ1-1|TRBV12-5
CASGLRDTEAFF
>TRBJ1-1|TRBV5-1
CASSLATPGLTEAFF
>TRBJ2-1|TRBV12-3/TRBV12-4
CASSFAGAEQFF
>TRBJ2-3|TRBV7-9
CASSLSGISTDTQYF
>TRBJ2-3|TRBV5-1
CASRLSSSGRRYLTDTQYF
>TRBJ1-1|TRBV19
CASSRSNTEAFF
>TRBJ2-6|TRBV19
CASTDRGSSGANVLTF
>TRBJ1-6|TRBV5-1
CASSLRTGGSPLHF
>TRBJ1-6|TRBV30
CAWSVLRQIRSPLHF
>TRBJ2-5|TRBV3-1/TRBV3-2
CASSHPGQGVETQYF
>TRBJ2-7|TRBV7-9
CASSLDPVYEQYF
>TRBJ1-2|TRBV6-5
CASSLRRNYGYTF
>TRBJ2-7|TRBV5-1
CASSLGEATTSSSYEQYF
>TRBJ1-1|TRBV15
CATSRGVGGAPEAFF
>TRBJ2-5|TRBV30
CAWGGQGQETQYF
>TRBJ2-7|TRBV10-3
CAISPSDRGKGVYEQYF
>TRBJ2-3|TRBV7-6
CASSTGQGAWTDTQYF
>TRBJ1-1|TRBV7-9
CASSASDRDHDAFF
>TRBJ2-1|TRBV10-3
CATKILREQFF
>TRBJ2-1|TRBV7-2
CASSLRAGLTYNEQFF
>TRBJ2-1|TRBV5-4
CASSLVEGGEQFF
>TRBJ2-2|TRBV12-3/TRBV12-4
CASSPQGIGELFF
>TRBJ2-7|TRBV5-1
CASSPESSYEQYF
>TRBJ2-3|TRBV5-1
CASSSPDRELTDTQYF
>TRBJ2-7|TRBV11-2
CASSTGTYEQYF
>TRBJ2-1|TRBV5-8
CASSLFLGGPSYNEQFF
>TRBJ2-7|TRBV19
CASSMGRGLHSYEQYF
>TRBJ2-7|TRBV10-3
CAIMSGGEQYF
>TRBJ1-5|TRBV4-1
CASSQDADRGQPQHF
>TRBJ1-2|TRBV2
CASSYTTGGEGYTF